Below are 3 T cell receptor beta chains sequenced from a single sample in a study of cytomegalovirus exposure and HLA in healthy donors. Vbeta (60) and Jbeta (13) primers were used in the PCR. Clones were read by immunoSEQ multiplex PCR, and TCRdb kept only the in-frame ones, dropping some. The sample lists about 18,000 clones, 70% to 85% occurring once. The sequenced material came from PBMCs. The receptors stem from a human donor in good health.

This chain connects TRBV20-1 to TRBJ1-2, with D tentatively TRBD1 (5 bases). The CDR3 is 11 amino acids. Germline CDR1 is DFQATT and CDR2 is SNEGSKA (reference sequence). V lost 5 bases and J lost 6, with 10 bases in between. CDR3 sequence (DNA): TGCAGTGCTCAGGGAGGAAATGGCTACACCTTC. This encodes CSAQGGNGYTF.

This chain uses TRBV7-2 with TRBJ1-6, with 7 bases aligning to TRBD1. CDR1 is SGHTA and CDR2 is FQGNSA in the germline V gene. The CDR3 consists of 16 residues. V lost 5 bases to trimming and J lost 7 bases; unmatched junction nucleotides: 11. The CDR3 DNA sequence: TGTGCCAGCAGCCCCTCAGGGGGAAACAGAAATTCACCCCTCCACTTT. The encoded protein is CASSPSGGNRNSPLHF.

This clone was observed a handful of times. The V and J genes are TRBV4-3 and TRBJ1-3; D might be TRBD1 (5 bases). CDR3 length equals 16 residues. Trimming cost V 0 bases and J 3 bases, with 12 bases left between them. Germline V gene sequence: CDR1 LGHNA, CDR2 YSLEER. The CDR3 nucleotides read TGCGCCAGCAGCCAAGATGTAGGGGAACGTGGAAACACCATATATTTT. Its translation is CASSQDVGERGNTIYF.